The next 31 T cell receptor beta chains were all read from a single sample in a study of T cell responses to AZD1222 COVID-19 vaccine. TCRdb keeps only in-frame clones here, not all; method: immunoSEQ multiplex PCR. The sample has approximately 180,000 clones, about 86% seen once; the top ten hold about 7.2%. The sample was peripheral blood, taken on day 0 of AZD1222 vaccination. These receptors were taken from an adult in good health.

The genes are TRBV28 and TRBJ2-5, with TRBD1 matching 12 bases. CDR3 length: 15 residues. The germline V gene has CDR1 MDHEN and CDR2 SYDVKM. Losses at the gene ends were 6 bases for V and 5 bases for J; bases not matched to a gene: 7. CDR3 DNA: TGTGCCAGCAGATGGGACAGGGGGCTTGGGGAGACCCAGTACTTC. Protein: CASRWDRGLGETQYF.

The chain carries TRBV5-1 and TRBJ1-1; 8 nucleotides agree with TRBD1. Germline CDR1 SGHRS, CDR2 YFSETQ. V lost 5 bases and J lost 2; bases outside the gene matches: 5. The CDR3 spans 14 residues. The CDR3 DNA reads TGCGCCAGCAGACTGACAGGGGTCAACACTGAAGCTTTCTTT. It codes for CASRLTGVNTEAFF.

CDR3 region: CASSSHSSDRGREQYF. CDR3 nucleotides: TGTGCCAGCAGCTCCCATTCTTCGGACAGGGGAAGGGAGCAGTACTTC. The chain uses TRBV5-5 and TRBJ2-7, with TRBD1 matching over 9 bases. J lost 7 bases, V lost 3 bases, and 14 bases had no gene match. Germline V CDR1 and CDR2: SGHKS, YYEKEE (reference sequence). There are 16 residues in the CDR3.

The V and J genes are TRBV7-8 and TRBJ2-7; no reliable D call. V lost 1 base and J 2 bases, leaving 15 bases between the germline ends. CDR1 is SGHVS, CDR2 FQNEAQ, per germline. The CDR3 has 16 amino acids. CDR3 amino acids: CASSLDPMQATYEQYF. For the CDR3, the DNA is TGTGCCAGCAGCTTAGACCCTATGCAGGCTACCTACGAGCAGTACTTC.

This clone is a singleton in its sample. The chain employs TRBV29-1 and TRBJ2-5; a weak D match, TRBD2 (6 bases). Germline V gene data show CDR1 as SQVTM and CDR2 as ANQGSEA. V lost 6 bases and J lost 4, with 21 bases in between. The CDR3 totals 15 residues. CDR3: CSVTQGGVGPETQYF. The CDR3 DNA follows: TGCAGCGTCACCCAGGGCGGGGTTGGCCCAGAGACCCAGTACTTC.

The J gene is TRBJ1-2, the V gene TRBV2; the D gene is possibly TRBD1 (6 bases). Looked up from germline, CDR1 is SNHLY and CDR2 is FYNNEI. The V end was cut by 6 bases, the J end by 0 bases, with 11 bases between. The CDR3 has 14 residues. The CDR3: CASSHSGANYGYTF. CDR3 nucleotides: TGTGCCAGCAGCCACTCAGGGGCTAACTATGGCTACACCTTC.

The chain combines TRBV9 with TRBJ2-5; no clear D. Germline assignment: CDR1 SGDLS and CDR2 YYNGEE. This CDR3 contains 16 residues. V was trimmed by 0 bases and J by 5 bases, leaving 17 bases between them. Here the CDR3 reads CASSVGARRFLETQYF. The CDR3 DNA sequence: TGTGCCAGCAGCGTAGGAGCTAGACGGTTTTTGGAGACCCAGTACTTC.

The CDR3 sequence is CASSESGSGANVLTF. DNA for the CDR3: TGTGCCAGCAGTGAATCGGGCTCTGGGGCCAACGTCCTGACTTTC. The chain couples TRBV25-1 to TRBJ2-6, with D hard to call. The germline V gene has CDR1 MGHDK and CDR2 SYGVNS. The CDR3 contains 15 residues. The V gene lost 1 base and the J gene lost 0 bases, with 4 bases spanning the gap.

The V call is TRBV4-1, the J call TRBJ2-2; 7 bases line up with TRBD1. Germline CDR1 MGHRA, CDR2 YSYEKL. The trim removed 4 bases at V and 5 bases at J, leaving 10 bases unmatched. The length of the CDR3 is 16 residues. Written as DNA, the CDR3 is TGCGCCAGCAGCCCCGTCCCGAGGGGGCAAACCGGGGAGCTGTTTTTT. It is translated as CASSPVPRGQTGELFF.

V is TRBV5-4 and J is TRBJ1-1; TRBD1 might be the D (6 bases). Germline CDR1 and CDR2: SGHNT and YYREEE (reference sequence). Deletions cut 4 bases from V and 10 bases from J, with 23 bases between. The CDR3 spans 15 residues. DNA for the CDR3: TGTGCCAGCAGCGTAAGGGACATTGGCGGGAGAGGAGCTTTCTTT. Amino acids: CASSVRDIGGRGAFF.

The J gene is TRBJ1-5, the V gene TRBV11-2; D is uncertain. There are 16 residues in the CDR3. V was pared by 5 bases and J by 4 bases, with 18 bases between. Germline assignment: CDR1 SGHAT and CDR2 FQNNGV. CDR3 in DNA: TGTGCCAGCAGCCAAGGGCCTTCGGGGTTTAATCAGCCCCAGCATTTT. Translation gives CASSQGPSGFNQPQHF.

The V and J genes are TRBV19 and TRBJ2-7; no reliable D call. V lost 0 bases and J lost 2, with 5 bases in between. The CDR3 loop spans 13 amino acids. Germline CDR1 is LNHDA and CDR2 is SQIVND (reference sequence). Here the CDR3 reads CASSIELAYEQYF. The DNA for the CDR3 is TGTGCCAGTAGTATAGAGTTAGCCTACGAGCAGTACTTC.

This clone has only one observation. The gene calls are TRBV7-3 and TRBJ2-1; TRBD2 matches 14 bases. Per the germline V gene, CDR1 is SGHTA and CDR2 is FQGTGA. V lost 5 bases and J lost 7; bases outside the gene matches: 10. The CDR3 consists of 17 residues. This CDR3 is CASSPRTSGGLGNEQFF. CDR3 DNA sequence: TGTGCCAGCAGCCCAAGGACTAGCGGGGGGCTAGGTAATGAGCAGTTCTTC. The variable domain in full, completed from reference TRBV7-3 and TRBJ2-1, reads GAGVSQTPSNKVTEKGKYVELRCDPISGHTALYWYRQSLGQGPEFLIYFQGTGAADDSGLPNDRFFAVRPEGSVSTLKIQRTERGDSAVYLCASSPRTSGGLGNEQFFGPGTRLTVL.

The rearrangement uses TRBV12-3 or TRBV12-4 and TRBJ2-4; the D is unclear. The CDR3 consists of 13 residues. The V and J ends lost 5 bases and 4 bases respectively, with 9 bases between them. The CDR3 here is CASSVTRKNIQYF. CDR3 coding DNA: TGTGCCAGCAGTGTAACCAGGAAAAACATTCAGTACTTC.

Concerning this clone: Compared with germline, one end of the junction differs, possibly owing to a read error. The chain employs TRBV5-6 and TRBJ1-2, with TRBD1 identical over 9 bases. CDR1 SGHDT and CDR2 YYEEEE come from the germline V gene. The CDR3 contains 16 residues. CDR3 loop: CASSLFEPGHRGPPHF. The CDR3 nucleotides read TGTGCCAGCAGCTTGTTCGAGCCCGGGCACAGGGGGCCTCCCCACTTC.

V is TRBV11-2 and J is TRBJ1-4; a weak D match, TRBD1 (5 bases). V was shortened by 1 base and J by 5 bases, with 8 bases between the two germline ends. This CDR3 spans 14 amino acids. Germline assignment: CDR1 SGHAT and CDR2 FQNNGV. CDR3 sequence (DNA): TGTGCCAGCAGCTTAGGGGGCCGGAATGAAAAACTGTTTTTT. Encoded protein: CASSLGGRNEKLFF.

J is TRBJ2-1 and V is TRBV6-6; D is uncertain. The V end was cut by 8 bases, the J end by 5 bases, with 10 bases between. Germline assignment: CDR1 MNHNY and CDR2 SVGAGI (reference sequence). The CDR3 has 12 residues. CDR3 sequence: CASRANNNEQFF. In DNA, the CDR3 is TGTGCCAGCCGGGCCAACAACAATGAGCAGTTCTTC.

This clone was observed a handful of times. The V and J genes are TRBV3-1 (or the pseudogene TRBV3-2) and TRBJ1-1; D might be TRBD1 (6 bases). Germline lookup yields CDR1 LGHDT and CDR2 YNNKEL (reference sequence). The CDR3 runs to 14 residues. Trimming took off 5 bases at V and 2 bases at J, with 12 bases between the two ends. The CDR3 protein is CASSRTVINTEAFF. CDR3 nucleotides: TGTGCCAGCAGCAGGACAGTGATAAACACTGAAGCTTTCTTT.

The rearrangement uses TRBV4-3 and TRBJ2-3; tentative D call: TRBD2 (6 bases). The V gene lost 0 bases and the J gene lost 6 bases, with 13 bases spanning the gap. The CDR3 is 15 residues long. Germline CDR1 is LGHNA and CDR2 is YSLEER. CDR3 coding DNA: TGCGCCAGCAGCCAAGAACGACTAGTAAGGGATACGCAGTATTTT. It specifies CASSQERLVRDTQYF.

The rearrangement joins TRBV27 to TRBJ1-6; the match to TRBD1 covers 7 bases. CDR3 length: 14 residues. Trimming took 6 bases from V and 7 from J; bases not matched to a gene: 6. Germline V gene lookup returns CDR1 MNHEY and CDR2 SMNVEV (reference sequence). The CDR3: CASRRIQGNSPLHF. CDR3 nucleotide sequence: TGTGCCAGCAGACGTATACAGGGGAATTCACCCCTCCACTTT.

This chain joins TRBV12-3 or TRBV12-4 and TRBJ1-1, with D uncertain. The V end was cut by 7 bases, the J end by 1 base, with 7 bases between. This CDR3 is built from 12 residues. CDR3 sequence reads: CASILGNTEAFF. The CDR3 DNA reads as TGTGCCAGCATTCTGGGGAACACTGAAGCTTTCTTT.

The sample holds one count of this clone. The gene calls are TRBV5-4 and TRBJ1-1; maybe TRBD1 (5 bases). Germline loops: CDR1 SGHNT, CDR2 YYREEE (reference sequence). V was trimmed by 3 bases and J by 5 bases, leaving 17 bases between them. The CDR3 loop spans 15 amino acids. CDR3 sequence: CASSSPTGTGTEAFF. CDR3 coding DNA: TGTGCCAGCAGCTCCCCGACCGGGACCGGTACTGAAGCTTTCTTT.

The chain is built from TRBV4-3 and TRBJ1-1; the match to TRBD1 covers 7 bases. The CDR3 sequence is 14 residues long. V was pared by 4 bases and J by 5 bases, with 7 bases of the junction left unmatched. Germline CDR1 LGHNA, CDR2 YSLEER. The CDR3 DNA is TGCGCCAGCAGCCTCTCAGGGGGAGGAACTGAAGCTTTCTTT. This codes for CASSLSGGGTEAFF.

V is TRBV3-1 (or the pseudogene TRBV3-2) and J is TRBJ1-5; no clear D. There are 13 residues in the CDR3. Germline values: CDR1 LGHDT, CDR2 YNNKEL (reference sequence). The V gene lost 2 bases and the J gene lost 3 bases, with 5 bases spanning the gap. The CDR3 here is CASSQTYNQPQHF. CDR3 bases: TGTGCCAGCAGCCAAACATACAATCAGCCCCAGCATTTT.

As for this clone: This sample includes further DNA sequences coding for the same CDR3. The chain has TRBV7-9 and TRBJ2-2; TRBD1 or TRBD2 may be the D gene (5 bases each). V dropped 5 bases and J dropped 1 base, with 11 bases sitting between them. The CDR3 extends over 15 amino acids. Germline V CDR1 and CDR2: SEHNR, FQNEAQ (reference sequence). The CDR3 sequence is CASSPGTVNTGELFF. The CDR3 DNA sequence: TGTGCCAGCAGCCCAGGGACGGTGAACACCGGGGAGCTGTTTTTT.

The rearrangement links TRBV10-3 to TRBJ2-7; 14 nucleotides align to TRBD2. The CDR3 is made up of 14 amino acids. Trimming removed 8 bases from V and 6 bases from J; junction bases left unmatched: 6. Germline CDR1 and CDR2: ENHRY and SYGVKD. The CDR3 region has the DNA TGTGCCATCGGGGGACTAGCGGGGGCGGTCGAGCAGTACTTC. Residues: CAIGGLAGAVEQYF.

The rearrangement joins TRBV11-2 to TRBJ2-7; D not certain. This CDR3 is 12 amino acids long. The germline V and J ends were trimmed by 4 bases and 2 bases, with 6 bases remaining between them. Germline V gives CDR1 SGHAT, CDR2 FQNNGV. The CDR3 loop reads CASSWGTYEQYF. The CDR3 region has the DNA TGTGCCAGCAGCTGGGGTACCTACGAGCAGTACTTC.

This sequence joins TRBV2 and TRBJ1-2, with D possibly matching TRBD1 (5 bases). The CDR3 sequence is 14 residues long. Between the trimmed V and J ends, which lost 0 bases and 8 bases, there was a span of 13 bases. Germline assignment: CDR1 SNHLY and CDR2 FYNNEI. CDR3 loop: CASSEARGLRGYTF. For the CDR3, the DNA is TGTGCCAGCAGTGAAGCGCGGGGCCTGCGCGGCTACACCTTC.

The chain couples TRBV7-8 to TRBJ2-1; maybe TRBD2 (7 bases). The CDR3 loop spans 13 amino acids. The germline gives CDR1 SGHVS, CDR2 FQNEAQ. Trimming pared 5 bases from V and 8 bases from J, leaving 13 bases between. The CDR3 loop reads CASSQTGGHEQFF. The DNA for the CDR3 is TGTGCCAGCAGCCAGACCGGGGGGCATGAGCAGTTCTTC.

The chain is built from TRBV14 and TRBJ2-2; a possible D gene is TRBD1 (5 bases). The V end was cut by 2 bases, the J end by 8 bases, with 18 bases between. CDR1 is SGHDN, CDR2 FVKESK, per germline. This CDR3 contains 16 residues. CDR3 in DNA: TGTGCCAGCAGCCAAATGAAGGGGAAAGGACCGGGGGAGCTGTTTTTT. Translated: CASSQMKGKGPGELFF.

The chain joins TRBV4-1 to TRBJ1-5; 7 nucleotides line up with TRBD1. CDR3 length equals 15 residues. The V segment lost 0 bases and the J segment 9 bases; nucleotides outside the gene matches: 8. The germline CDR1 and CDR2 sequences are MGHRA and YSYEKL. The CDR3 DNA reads TGCGCCAGCAGCCAAGATCCGGACAGGACGTGGCCCCAGCATTTT. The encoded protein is CASSQDPDRTWPQHF.